This T cell receptor beta chain was sequenced for a study of T cell changes during pregnancy in multiple sclerosis. The method was immunoSEQ multiplex PCR; TCRdb's version includes in-frame clones alone and lacks a portion of them. The table lists approximately 85,000 clones, about 94% of them singletons. The TCR comes from a female donor with multiple sclerosis, enrolled in a pregnancy study. Sample: peripheral blood, taken in the third trimester of pregnancy.

The CDR3 protein is CASSPPGPYEQYF. For the CDR3, the DNA is TGTGCCAGCAGCCCCCCCGGTCCCTACGAGCAGTACTTC. The chain joins TRBV4-2 to TRBJ2-7; D gene ambiguous. V lost 4 bases and J 2 bases, leaving 9 bases between the germline ends. CDR1 and CDR2 from the germline V gene are LGHNA and YNFKEQ. This CDR3 has 13 amino acids.